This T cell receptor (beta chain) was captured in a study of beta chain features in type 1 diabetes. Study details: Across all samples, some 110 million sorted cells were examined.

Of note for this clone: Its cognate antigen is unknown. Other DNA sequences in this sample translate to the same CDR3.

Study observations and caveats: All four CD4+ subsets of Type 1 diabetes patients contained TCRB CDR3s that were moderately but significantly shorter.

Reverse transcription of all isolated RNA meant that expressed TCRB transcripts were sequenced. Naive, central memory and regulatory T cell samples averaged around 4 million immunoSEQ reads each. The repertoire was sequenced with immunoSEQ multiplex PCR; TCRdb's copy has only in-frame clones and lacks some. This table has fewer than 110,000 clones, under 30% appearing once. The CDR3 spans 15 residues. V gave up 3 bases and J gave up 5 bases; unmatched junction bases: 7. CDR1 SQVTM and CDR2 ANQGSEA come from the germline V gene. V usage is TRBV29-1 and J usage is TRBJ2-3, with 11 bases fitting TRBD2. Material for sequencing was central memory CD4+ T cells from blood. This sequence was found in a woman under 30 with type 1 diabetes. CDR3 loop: CSVDALAGAGDTQYF. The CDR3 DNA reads TGCAGCGTTGATGCACTAGCGGGAGCAGGAGATACGCAGTATTTT.